These T cell receptor beta chains were read from a single sample in a study of control samples from healthy donors and cancer patients. The assay was immunoSEQ multiplex PCR, and TCRdb's table has in-frame clones only and misses some. The data hold about 88,000 clones, with approximately 95% observed a single time. Sequenced input: blood. Receptors were obtained from a man younger than 35 in good health. Each CDR3 is given with its conserved first and last residue. The order of the fields is J gene, D gene, V gene, clone size, CDR3 protein, CDR3 DNA. A D gene is named only where the DNA matches it firmly. Clone size is given for some rows only: seen once, a few or many times, or a class if the clone is expanded.

J: TRBJ2-3
D: -
V: TRBV4-1
size: -
CDR3: CASSQNRGSPERDTQYF
DNA: TGCGCCAGCAGCCAGAACCGAGGCTCCCCTGAGAGAGATACGCAGTATTTT

J: TRBJ1-1
D: -
V: TRBV12-3/TRBV12-4
size: -
CDR3: CASSRLNTEAFF
DNA: TGTGCCAGCAGTAGGTTGAACACTGAAGCTTTCTTT

J: TRBJ1-3
D: TRBD1
V: TRBV7-6
size: -
CDR3: CASSPFGAGGGNTIYF
DNA: TGTGCCAGCAGCCCCTTTGGTGCAGGGGGTGGAAACACCATATATTTT

J: TRBJ2-3
D: TRBD1
V: TRBV6-5
size: -
CDR3: CATSGQAVRTQYF
DNA: TGTGCCACCTCGGGACAGGCTGTGCGTACGCAGTATTTT

J: TRBJ1-4
D: -
V: TRBV6-5
size: -
CDR3: CASSYGAGAREKLFF
DNA: TGTGCCAGCAGTTACGGTGCAGGGGCTCGTGAAAAACTGTTTTTT

J: TRBJ2-1
D: TRBD2
V: TRBV7-6
size: -
CDR3: CASSLALAGGEQFF
DNA: TGTGCCAGCAGCTTAGCCCTAGCGGGAGGTGAGCAGTTCTTC

J: TRBJ1-3
D: -
V: TRBV7-2
size: -
CDR3: CASSPFQGIGNTIYF
DNA: TGTGCCAGCAGCCCTTTCCAGGGAATCGGAAACACCATATATTTT

J: TRBJ2-3
D: TRBD2
V: TRBV6-5
size: once
CDR3: CASAGDTDTQYF
DNA: TGTGCCAGCGCGGGGGATACAGATACGCAGTATTTT

J: TRBJ1-1
D: TRBD1
V: TRBV2
size: -
CDR3: CASSEAFWEGARAFF
DNA: TGTGCCAGCAGTGAAGCCTTTTGGGAGGGGGCTAGGGCTTTCTTT

J: TRBJ2-1
D: -
V: TRBV20-1
size: -
CDR3: CSASGAPGLDEQFF
DNA: TGCAGTGCTAGTGGGGCTCCCGGGTTGGATGAGCAGTTCTTC

J: TRBJ1-1
D: -
V: TRBV6-5
size: once
CDR3: CASSYVGGTEAFF
DNA: TGTGCCAGCAGTTACGTGGGGGGAACTGAAGCTTTCTTT

J: TRBJ2-1
D: TRBD2
V: TRBV13
size: -
CDR3: CASSLIKSSGVIKNEQFF
DNA: TGTGCCAGCAGCTTAATCAAATCTAGCGGGGTTATTAAAAATGAGCAGTTCTTC

J: TRBJ1-2
D: -
V: TRBV27
size: -
CDR3: CASKEGTQGYTF
DNA: TGTGCCAGCAAGGAAGGGACTCAGGGCTACACCTTC

J: TRBJ1-2
D: -
V: TRBV2
size: -
CDR3: CASSEVGGYGYTF
DNA: TGTGCCAGCAGTGAAGTGGGGGGCTATGGCTACACCTTC

J: TRBJ1-2
D: TRBD1
V: TRBV29-1
size: once
CDR3: CSVDIGAGGKYYGYTF
DNA: TGCAGCGTTGATATTGGGGCAGGGGGGAAGTACTATGGCTACACCTTC

J: TRBJ1-4
D: -
V: TRBV4-1
size: -
CDR3: CASSQDYREREKLFF
DNA: TGCGCCAGCAGCCAAGATTACAGGGAGAGAGAAAAACTGTTTTTT

J: TRBJ1-4
D: TRBD1
V: TRBV15
size: -
CDR3: CATSTRGQVGEKLFF
DNA: TGTGCCACCAGCACAAGGGGACAGGTCGGTGAAAAACTGTTTTTT

J: TRBJ2-7
D: TRBD2
V: TRBV7-2
size: -
CDR3: CASSPLAGGYEQYF
DNA: TGTGCCAGCAGTCCTTTAGCGGGAGGCTACGAGCAGTACTTC

J: TRBJ1-2
D: TRBD1
V: TRBV3-1/TRBV3-2
size: once
CDR3: CASSHRGQGYWGYTF
DNA: TGTGCCAGCAGCCACCGGGGACAGGGTTATTGGGGCTACACCTTC

J: TRBJ2-1
D: TRBD2
V: TRBV9
size: -
CDR3: CASSVASLAANEQFF
DNA: TGTGCCAGCAGCGTAGCTAGCCTAGCGGCCAATGAGCAGTTCTTC

J: TRBJ1-2
D: -
V: TRBV27
size: -
CDR3: CASSPVLFGGYTF
DNA: TGTGCCAGCTCCCCGGTACTATTCGGCGGCTACACCTTC

J: TRBJ2-1
D: TRBD2
V: TRBV6-2/TRBV6-3
size: -
CDR3: CASSLPPSGKYNEQFF
DNA: TGTGCCAGCAGTCTCCCCCCTAGCGGGAAGTACAATGAGCAGTTCTTC

J: TRBJ2-7
D: -
V: TRBV19
size: -
CDR3: CASSIGYRDPYEQYF
DNA: TGTGCCAGTAGTATTGGTTACAGGGACCCCTACGAGCAGTACTTC

J: TRBJ1-3
D: TRBD1
V: TRBV5-1
size: few
CDR3: CASSAGQSISGNTIYF
DNA: TGCGCCAGCAGCGCGGGACAGTCTATCTCTGGAAACACCATATATTTT

J: TRBJ1-1
D: -
V: TRBV7-8
size: -
CDR3: CASSLEGRRTEAFF
DNA: TGTGCCAGCAGCCTTGAGGGGAGGAGGACTGAAGCTTTCTTT

J: TRBJ1-2
D: TRBD1
V: TRBV28
size: -
CDR3: CASSWTGGLSGYTF
DNA: TGTGCCAGCAGCTGGACAGGGGGCCTGTCAGGCTACACCTTC

J: TRBJ2-5
D: -
V: TRBV23-1
size: -
CDR3: CASSQARYDRSKETQYF
DNA: TGCGCCAGCAGTCAAGCGCGGTATGACAGGAGTAAAGAGACCCAGTACTTC

J: TRBJ1-4
D: -
V: TRBV2
size: -
CDR3: CASIRATNEKLFF
DNA: TGTGCCAGCATCCGTGCAACTAATGAAAAACTGTTTTTT

J: TRBJ2-7
D: TRBD2
V: TRBV4-1
size: -
CDR3: CASSQVSGRRDEQYF
DNA: TGCGCCAGCAGCCAAGTTAGCGGGAGGAGGGACGAGCAGTACTTC

J: TRBJ1-1
D: TRBD1
V: TRBV3-1/TRBV3-2
size: -
CDR3: CASNDRGGNTEAFF
DNA: TGTGCCAGCAACGACAGGGGAGGGAACACTGAAGCTTTCTTT

J: TRBJ2-2
D: -
V: TRBV7-9
size: -
CDR3: CASSFEGEVGELFF
DNA: TGTGCCAGCAGCTTCGAGGGGGAGGTCGGGGAGCTGTTTTTT

J: TRBJ2-7
D: TRBD2
V: TRBV7-9
size: -
CDR3: CASSLGAGGPYEQYF
DNA: TGTGCCAGCAGCTTAGGGGCGGGGGGGCCCTACGAGCAGTACTTC

J: TRBJ1-2
D: TRBD1
V: TRBV11-2
size: -
CDR3: CASSLGRTGGHYGYTF
DNA: TGTGCCAGCAGCTTAGGCCGGACAGGGGGCCACTATGGCTACACCTTC

J: TRBJ1-1
D: -
V: TRBV6-5
size: -
CDR3: CASSLEGSGRFFF
DNA: TGTGCCAGCAGTTTAGAGGGTTCTGGTCGATTCTTCTTT

J: TRBJ1-5
D: -
V: TRBV7-8
size: -
CDR3: CASSERQGYSNQPQHF
DNA: TGTGCCAGCAGCGAGCGTCAGGGATATAGCAATCAGCCCCAGCATTTT

J: TRBJ1-5
D: TRBD1
V: TRBV2
size: -
CDR3: CASSSPGQGILSNQPQHF
DNA: TGTGCCAGCAGCTCTCCGGGACAGGGGATTCTTAGCAATCAGCCCCAGCATTTT

J: TRBJ2-7
D: -
V: TRBV15
size: once
CDR3: CATSKDSYEQYF
DNA: TGTGCCACCAGCAAGGACAGCTACGAGCAGTACTTC

J: TRBJ1-1
D: -
V: TRBV3-1/TRBV3-2
size: -
CDR3: CASSPRQLNTEAFF
DNA: TGTGCCAGCAGCCCCAGGCAGTTGAACACTGAAGCTTTCTTT

J: TRBJ2-2
D: -
V: TRBV5-8
size: -
CDR3: CASSLERATGELFF
DNA: TGTGCCAGCAGCTTGGAGCGAGCCACCGGGGAGCTGTTTTTT

J: TRBJ2-3
D: TRBD2
V: TRBV5-6
size: -
CDR3: CASSFSGADTQYF
DNA: TGTGCCAGCAGCTTTAGCGGGGCAGATACGCAGTATTTT

J: TRBJ2-3
D: -
V: TRBV4-2
size: -
CDR3: CASSQDGVGVVGRGTDTQYF
DNA: TGTGCCAGCAGCCAAGATGGGGTCGGGGTTGTGGGTAGGGGCACAGATACGCAGTATTTT

J: TRBJ1-2
D: TRBD1
V: TRBV7-9
size: -
CDR3: CASSRTGDDGYTF
DNA: TGTGCCAGCAGCCGGACAGGGGATGATGGCTACACCTTC

J: TRBJ1-1
D: TRBD1
V: TRBV19
size: once
CDR3: CASSSSGQGYTEAFF
DNA: TGTGCCAGTAGTAGCTCGGGACAGGGCTACACTGAAGCTTTCTTT

J: TRBJ1-4
D: -
V: TRBV5-8
size: -
CDR3: CASSLSEKLFF
DNA: TGTGCCAGCAGCTTGAGTGAAAAACTGTTTTTT

J: TRBJ1-1
D: -
V: TRBV29-1
size: -
CDR3: CSALRAGTEAFF
DNA: TGCAGCGCACTCAGGGCGGGTACTGAAGCTTTCTTT

J: TRBJ1-4
D: -
V: TRBV6-1
size: once
CDR3: CASSESFASPREKLFF
DNA: TGTGCCAGCAGTGAATCTTTTGCAAGCCCGAGGGAAAAACTGTTTTTT

J: TRBJ1-2
D: -
V: TRBV5-1
size: -
CDR3: CASSLGVLRYYGYTF
DNA: TGCGCCAGCAGCTTGGGGGTATTGAGATACTATGGCTACACCTTC

J: TRBJ1-2
D: TRBD1
V: TRBV2
size: -
CDR3: CASTQGESLRGYTF
DNA: TGTGCCAGCACTCAGGGGGAATCTTTACGTGGCTACACCTTC

J: TRBJ2-1
D: TRBD1
V: TRBV14
size: -
CDR3: CASTRLGQGHEQFF
DNA: TGTGCCAGCACCCGCCTGGGACAGGGGCATGAGCAGTTCTTC

J: TRBJ1-6
D: -
V: TRBV5-4
size: -
CDR3: CASSPRRERDGSPLHF
DNA: TGTGCCAGCAGCCCTCGACGGGAAAGAGATGGTTCACCCCTCCACTTT

J: TRBJ1-2
D: -
V: TRBV5-6
size: -
CDR3: CASSILPGHRMGYGYTF
DNA: TGTGCCAGCAGCATCCTCCCGGGACACCGGATGGGCTATGGCTACACCTTC

J: TRBJ1-1
D: -
V: TRBV3-1/TRBV3-2
size: -
CDR3: CASSQGQKGAFF
DNA: TGTGCCAGCAGCCAAGGACAGAAAGGAGCTTTCTTT

J: TRBJ2-7
D: TRBD1
V: TRBV10-3
size: -
CDR3: CAIRNAVGDSAYEQYF
DNA: TGTGCCATCAGAAACGCGGTTGGGGACAGTGCCTACGAGCAGTACTTC